The rows below give T cell receptor beta chains drawn from one sample of a study of cytomegalovirus exposure and HLA in healthy donors. Generated by immunoSEQ multiplex PCR, the TCRdb table keeps only in-frame clones and is missing some. The repertoire holds approximately 70,000 clones, with roughly four fifths as singletons. Specimen: PBMCs. These receptors came from a woman aged 25-40 years in good health and CMV-seropositive. Each CDR3 is given with its conserved first and last residue. Fields, in order: V gene, D gene, clone size, J gene, CDR3 DNA, CDR3 protein. A D gene is named only where the DNA matches it firmly. Expanded clones are given a class, and other clones once, few, many or no size at all.

>TRBV6-6|TRBD1|NA|TRBJ1-2
TGTGCCAGCAGTTGGACAGGGGACTATGGCTACACCTTC
CASSWTGDYGYTF
>TRBV5-4|NA|NA|TRBJ2-1
TGTGCCAGCAGCTTGGAAGAGAGGAGGTCCCTCTCCTACAATGAGCAGTTCTTC
CASSLEERRSLSYNEQFF
>TRBV6-6|NA|NA|TRBJ2-7
TGTGCCAGCGCAGGAAGCTACGAGCAGTACTTC
CASAGSYEQYF
>TRBV14|TRBD2|once|TRBJ2-7
TGTGCCAGCAGCCAAGCCCTACTAGGCGGGAGTTTCGTCTACGAGCAGTACTTC
CASSQALLGGSFVYEQYF
>TRBV29-1|NA|medium-sized|TRBJ2-7
TGCAGCGTTGAAGATCTTACAGGGAGCTCCTACGAGCAGTACTTC
CSVEDLTGSSYEQYF
>TRBV29-1|NA|NA|TRBJ2-1
TGCAGCGTTGATGGTCTAGGATTCGACAATGAGCAGTTCTTC
CSVDGLGFDNEQFF
>TRBV10-3|NA|NA|TRBJ1-5
TGTGCCATCAGTGGACAGTACAATCAGCCCCAGCATTTT
CAISGQYNQPQHF
>TRBV4-2|TRBD2|NA|TRBJ2-7
TGTGCCAGCAGCCAAGAGGCTAGCGGGACCTACGAGCAGTACTTC
CASSQEASGTYEQYF
>TRBV4-2|TRBD1|NA|TRBJ1-2
TGTGCCAGCAGCCACCCGGACAGGAACGGCTACACCTTC
CASSHPDRNGYTF
>TRBV6-1|NA|NA|TRBJ1-5
TGTGCCAGCGGGGGGGATTATTATAGCAATCAGCCCCAGCATTTT
CASGGDYYSNQPQHF